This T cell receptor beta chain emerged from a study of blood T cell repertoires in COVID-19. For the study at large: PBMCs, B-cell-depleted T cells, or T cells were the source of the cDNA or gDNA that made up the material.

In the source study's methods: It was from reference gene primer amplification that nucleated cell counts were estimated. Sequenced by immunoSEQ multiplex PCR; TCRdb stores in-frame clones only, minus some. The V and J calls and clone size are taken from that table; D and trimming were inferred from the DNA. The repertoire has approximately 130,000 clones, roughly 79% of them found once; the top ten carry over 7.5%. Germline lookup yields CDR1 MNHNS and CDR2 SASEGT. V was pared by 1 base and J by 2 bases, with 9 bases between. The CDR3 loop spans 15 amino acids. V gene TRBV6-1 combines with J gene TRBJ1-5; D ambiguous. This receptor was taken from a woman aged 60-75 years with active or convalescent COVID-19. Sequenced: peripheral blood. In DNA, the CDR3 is TGTGCCAGCAGTGAAGGTTCGAGGGGCAATCAGCCCCAGCATTTT. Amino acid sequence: CASSEGSRGNQPQHF.